This TCR beta chain was sequenced in a study of CD8 T cells in Susac syndrome. Whole-study findings and limits: An acknowledgment was made by the study that its TCR sequencing and HLA analysis involved relatively few individuals.

The V gene's germline CDR1 is MNHEY and CDR2 SVGEGT. CDR3 length equals 19 residues. V was clipped by 0 bases and J by 4 bases, with 21 bases between them. A remark on this clonotype: Its cognate antigen is unknown.

The RNA, 0.5 to 1 ug, was put through reverse transcription using random hexamers. In TCRdb, the immunoSEQ multiplex PCR reads were re-called with MiXCR into one record per CDR3 protein. The sample contains 300,000 to 350,000 distinct CDR3 sequences, around 90% of which appear only once. Sequences were obtained from CD4+ T cells from PBMCs. This chain connects TRBV6-2 or TRBV6-3 to TRBJ2-2; TRBD2 is a possible D gene (7 bases). The sequence was obtained from a human donor with multiple sclerosis. The CDR3 sequence is CASSYSLAGASRSTGELFF. The CDR3 DNA follows: TGTGCCAGCAGTTACTCGTTGGCGGGGGCTTCACGTAGCACCGGGGAGCTGTTTTTT.